Each of the 29 T cell receptor beta chains below was sequenced from the same sample in a study of graft-versus-host responses after intestinal transplantation. Their antigens remain unidentified. Profiled with immunoSEQ multiplex PCR; TCRdb holds only in-frame clones, not every one. The profile shows more than 100,000 clones, 85% to 95% of them singletons. The sample was unstimulated CD4+ T cells sorted from spleen or lymph node cells, taken before intestinal transplant. The source is a human donor who received an intestinal transplant.

The chain links TRBV28 to TRBJ1-3; D is perhaps TRBD1 (5 bases). Trimming pared 6 bases from V and 0 bases from J, leaving 12 bases between. This CDR3 contains 15 residues. Per germline, CDR1 MDHEN and CDR2 SYDVKM. In DNA form, the CDR3 reads TGTGCCAGCAGCGGGGGACGGAGCTCTGGAAACACCATATATTTT. Translating gives CASSGGRSSGNTIYF. Full variable domain (rest looked up from reference TRBV28 and TRBJ1-3): DVKVTQSSRYLVKRTGEKVFLECVQDMDHENMFWYRQDPGLGLRLIYFSYDVKMKEKGDIPEGYSVSREKKERFSLILESASTNQTSMYLCASSGGRSSGNTIYFGEGSWLTVV.

This clone was counted only a few times. This rearrangement joins TRBV10-3 to TRBJ1-3; D is undetermined. Germline values: CDR1 ENHRY, CDR2 SYGVKD. CDR3 length: 12 residues. Trimming pared 4 bases from V and 4 bases from J, leaving 5 bases between. CDR3 loop: CAISVGGNTIYF. The CDR3 DNA sequence: TGTGCCATCAGTGTAGGAGGAAACACCATATATTTT.

The V and J genes are TRBV7-2 and TRBJ1-5; 7 bases map to TRBD1. V lost 1 base to trimming and J lost 5 bases; unmatched junction nucleotides: 5. The CDR3 covers 15 residues. Germline V gene data show CDR1 as SGHTA and CDR2 as FQGNSA. The CDR3 region is CASSLGVRGYQPQHF. The CDR3 region has the DNA TGTGCCAGCAGCTTAGGAGTCAGGGGGTATCAGCCCCAGCATTTT.

The rearrangement joins TRBV6-5 to TRBJ1-1; D gene ambiguous. The V gene's germline CDR1 is MNHEY and CDR2 SVGAGI. V lost 0 bases and J 3 bases, leaving 11 bases between the germline ends. The CDR3 has 15 amino acids. This chain's CDR3 is CASSYSSPGYTEAFF. CDR3 sequence (DNA): TGTGCCAGCAGTTACTCGAGCCCGGGTTACACTGAAGCTTTCTTT.

V and J are TRBV5-4 and TRBJ2-7; 7 nucleotides align to TRBD1. There are 15 residues in the CDR3. The ends lost 4 bases at V and 0 bases at J; junction bases unmatched: 7. From germline, CDR1 is SGHNT and CDR2 YYREEE (reference sequence). The CDR3 here is CASSTGQKSSYEQYF. As DNA, the CDR3 is TGTGCCAGCAGCACGGGACAGAAGAGCTCCTACGAGCAGTACTTC. Together with reference TRBV5-4 and TRBJ2-7, the CDR3 gives the full variable domain: ETGVTQSPTHLIKTRGQQVTLRCSSQSGHNTVSWYQQALGQGPQFIFQYYREEENGRGNFPPRFSGLQFPNYSSELNVNALELDDSALYLCASSTGQKSSYEQYFGPGTRLTVT.

This clone was counted only a few times. V and J are TRBV6-6 and TRBJ1-5, with TRBD1 as a possible D gene (6 bases). Germline CDR1 is MNHNY and CDR2 is SVGAGI (reference sequence). The V and J ends lost 5 bases and 6 bases respectively, with 8 bases between them. The CDR3 sequence is 12 residues long. The chain's CDR3 is CASSLGGQPQHF. CDR3 nucleotides: TGTGCCAGCAGTCTAGGGGGTCAGCCCCAGCATTTT.

The chain combines TRBV20-1 with TRBJ2-1; a weak D match, TRBD2 (6 bases). Germline lookup yields CDR1 DFQATT and CDR2 SNEGSKA (reference sequence). The CDR3 extends over 11 amino acids. V was cut by 7 bases and J by 8 bases, with 12 bases left in between. CDR3 protein: CSVRDYYEQFF. The CDR3 DNA is TGCAGTGTGCGGGATTATTATGAGCAGTTCTTC.

This chain links TRBV11-2 with TRBJ2-1, with a possible D match to TRBD2 (5 bases). CDR1 and CDR2 (germline): SGHAT, FQNNGV. This CDR3 has 16 amino acids. The germline V and J ends were trimmed by 0 bases and 7 bases, with 16 bases remaining between them. The CDR3: CASSLDPWESRNEQFF. The CDR3 bases are TGTGCCAGCAGCTTAGATCCGTGGGAGAGTCGGAATGAGCAGTTCTTC.

V gene TRBV7-9 combines with J gene TRBJ2-3; 7 bases line up with TRBD2. The ends lost 9 bases at V and 2 bases at J; junction bases unmatched: 5. Germline assignment: CDR1 SEHNR and CDR2 FQNEAQ (reference sequence). The CDR3 runs 13 residues. CDR3 protein: CASCSGLTDTQYF. In DNA form, the CDR3 reads TGTGCCAGTTGTAGCGGGCTCACAGATACGCAGTATTTT. The variable domain in full, completed from reference TRBV7-9 and TRBJ2-3, reads DTGVSQNPRHKITKRGQNVTFRCDPISEHNRLYWYRQTLGQGPEFLTYFQNEAQLEKSRLLSDRFSAERPKGSFSTLEIQRTEQGDSAMYLCASCSGLTDTQYFGPGTRLTVL.

The chain joins TRBV28 to TRBJ1-5; D is unresolved. Germline V CDR1 and CDR2: MDHEN, SYDVKM. The V and J ends lost 4 bases and 0 bases respectively, with 7 bases between them. This CDR3 region has 14 residues. CDR3 region: CASSSPASNQPQHF. DNA of the CDR3: TGTGCCAGCAGTTCCCCGGCTAGCAATCAGCCCCAGCATTTT.

This chain connects TRBV29-1 to TRBJ2-1, with 9 bases that match TRBD2. CDR3 length: 13 residues. The V gene's germline CDR1 is SQVTM and CDR2 ANQGSEA. V shed 5 bases, J shed 3 bases, and the junction held 2 bases outside the gene matches. The CDR3 loop is CSVLTSGYNEQFF. CDR3 DNA: TGCAGCGTTCTGACTAGCGGCTACAATGAGCAGTTCTTC.

This rearrangement joins TRBV18 to TRBJ2-5, with D perhaps matching TRBD1 or TRBD2 (6 bases each). Trimming stripped 1 base from V and 5 bases from J, with 20 bases between. This CDR3 is 17 amino acids long. Germline CDR1 reads KGHSH; CDR2 reads LQKENI. The CDR3 sequence is CASSPRGARDLQETQYF. CDR3 bases: TGTGCCAGCTCACCACGGGGGGCCAGGGATTTGCAGGAGACCCAGTACTTC.

The chain uses TRBV6-5 and TRBJ1-2; D not certain. There are 13 residues in the CDR3. In germline, CDR1 is MNHEY, CDR2 SVGAGI. V was trimmed by 11 bases and J by 8 bases, leaving 21 bases between them. The DNA for the CDR3 is TGTGCCGCTGGGCCCCCACATCTGGAGGGCTACACCTTC. Protein: CAAGPPHLEGYTF.

J is TRBJ2-1 and V is TRBV5-1; TRBD1 is a possible D gene (6 bases). Germline loops: CDR1 SGHRS, CDR2 YFSETQ. The CDR3 runs to 15 residues. The ends were cut back, 3 bases at V and 0 bases at J, with 10 bases in the middle. The CDR3 coding sequence is TGCGCCAGCAGCTGGGGGCTTCGCTCCTACAATGAGCAGTTCTTC. It is translated as CASSWGLRSYNEQFF.

V and J are TRBV7-2 and TRBJ2-5; D may be TRBD2 (7 bases). This CDR3 contains 16 residues. The germline gives CDR1 SGHTA, CDR2 FQGNSA. V was cut by 4 bases and J by 4 bases, with 19 bases left in between. The CDR3 loop is CASSSRGAGPPETQYF. The CDR3 bases are TGTGCCAGCAGCTCTCGGGGGGCGGGACCTCCAGAGACCCAGTACTTC.

The chain is built from TRBV28 and TRBJ1-4, with D tentatively TRBD1 (6 bases). The CDR3 totals 14 residues. Trimming left V 7 bases short and J 6 bases short, with 15 bases between. Germline-derived CDR1 and CDR2 are MDHEN and SYDVKM. As DNA, the CDR3 is TGTGCCAGCACCGCGCCAGGGGCGGATGAAAAACTGTTTTTT. Translation: CASTAPGADEKLFF.

The chain links TRBV11-3 to TRBJ2-7; the D call may be TRBD1 or TRBD2 (5 bases each). The germline CDR1 and CDR2 sequences are SGHNT and YENEEA. CDR3 length equals 20 residues. Deletions cut 1 base from V and 7 bases from J, with 32 bases between. The CDR3 sequence: CASSLVGPGILGRGVLEQYF. CDR3 DNA: TGTGCCAGCAGCTTAGTAGGGCCAGGGATATTGGGGAGAGGGGTGTTAGAGCAGTACTTC.

The chain uses TRBV28 and TRBJ2-7; a possible D gene is TRBD2 (6 bases). Germline-derived CDR1 and CDR2 are MDHEN and SYDVKM. The CDR3 length is 15 residues. The V and J ends lost 4 bases and 3 bases respectively, with 16 bases between them. CDR3 residues: CASSSRGWDVYEQYF. CDR3 DNA: TGTGCCAGCAGTTCGCGGGGATGGGACGTCTACGAGCAGTACTTC. Supplemented by reference TRBV28 and TRBJ2-7, the full variable domain reads DVKVTQSSRYLVKRTGEKVFLECVQDMDHENMFWYRQDPGLGLRLIYFSYDVKMKEKGDIPEGYSVSREKKERFSLILESASTNQTSMYLCASSSRGWDVYEQYFGPGTRLTVT.

This clone appeared once. The CDR3 loop reads CASSTGQANMNTEAFF. The CDR3 coding sequence is TGTGCCAGCTCAACAGGACAGGCCAATATGAACACTGAAGCTTTCTTT. The chain recombines TRBV18 with TRBJ1-1; 7 nucleotides match TRBD1. Germline V gives CDR1 KGHSH, CDR2 LQKENI. This CDR3 comprises 16 residues. V gave up 5 bases and J gave up 0 bases; unmatched junction bases: 9. Full variable domain (outside the CDR3, taken from reference TRBV18 and TRBJ1-1): NAGVMQNPRHLVRRRGQEARLRCSPMKGHSHVYWYRQLPEEGLKFMVYLQKENIIDESGMPKERFSAEFPKEGPSILRIQQVVRGDSAAYFCASSTGQANMNTEAFFGQGTRLTVV.

This chain links TRBV29-1 with TRBJ1-2, with 8 positions matching TRBD1. The CDR3 is made up of 13 amino acids. J gave up 8 bases and V 2 bases, and 7 bases lay outside the gene matches. Germline CDR1 and CDR2: SQVTM and ANQGSEA. The CDR3 protein is CSVEQGAGSGYTF. CDR3 nucleotide sequence: TGCAGCGTTGAACAGGGGGCCGGTTCGGGCTACACCTTC.

The J gene is TRBJ2-2, the V gene TRBV14; 12 bases fit TRBD2. V shed 3 bases, J shed 3 bases, and the junction held 2 bases outside the gene matches. Germline-derived CDR1 and CDR2 are SGHDN and FVKESK. This CDR3 has 16 residues. The CDR3 region is CASSQPSGRDTGELFF. CDR3 in DNA: TGTGCCAGCAGCCAGCCTAGCGGGAGGGACACCGGGGAGCTGTTTTTT.

This chain uses TRBV6-1 with TRBJ1-1, with TRBD1 as a possible D gene (5 bases). Per germline, CDR1 MNHNS and CDR2 SASEGT. This CDR3 region has 16 residues. Between the trimmed V and J ends, which lost 4 bases and 1 base, there was a span of 16 bases. This CDR3 is CASSASPGRANTEAFF. As DNA, the CDR3 is TGTGCCAGCAGTGCATCACCAGGGAGAGCGAACACTGAAGCTTTCTTT.

This clone was detected once. The gene calls are TRBV29-1 and TRBJ2-7; D gene unclear. The CDR3 totals 13 residues. Germline V gene lookup returns CDR1 SQVTM and CDR2 ANQGSEA. Trimming took off 3 bases at V and 1 base at J, with 10 bases between the two ends. CDR3: CSVELDRSYEQYF. In DNA form, the CDR3 reads TGCAGCGTTGAGCTGGACCGGTCCTACGAGCAGTACTTC.

The chain recombines TRBV18 with TRBJ2-1; 7 bases align to TRBD2. Germline values: CDR1 KGHSH, CDR2 LQKENI. The CDR3 spans 13 residues. The V gene end was trimmed by 2 bases and the J gene end by 5 bases; junction bases not matched to a gene: 0. The CDR3 loop is CASSPGTNNEQFF. The DNA of the CDR3 is TGTGCCAGCTCACCAGGGACTAACAATGAGCAGTTCTTC.

The gene calls are TRBV5-1 and TRBJ1-1; maybe TRBD1 (5 bases). Trimming removed 4 bases from V and 11 bases from J, with 15 bases in between. The CDR3 runs to 12 residues. The V gene's germline CDR1 is SGHRS and CDR2 YFSETQ. DNA of the CDR3: TGCGCCAGCAGCGGGGAGGACACCAGGGCTTTCTTT. Its protein product is CASSGEDTRAFF.

This chain links TRBV18 with TRBJ2-3; D call uncertain. Germline loops: CDR1 KGHSH, CDR2 LQKENI. The CDR3 runs 12 residues. Trimming shortened V by 6 bases and J by 7 bases, and 11 bases separated the two germline ends. CDR3 amino acids: CASSTAGYTQYF. In nucleotides, the CDR3 is TGTGCCAGCTCCACGGCAGGATATACGCAGTATTTT.

The J gene is TRBJ2-1, the V gene TRBV5-1, with D possibly matching TRBD2 (6 bases). CDR3 length equals 15 residues. The germline CDR1 and CDR2 sequences are SGHRS and YFSETQ. V was pared by 2 bases and J by 0 bases, with 9 bases between. CDR3 in amino acids: CASSFGGGSYNEQFF. DNA for the CDR3: TGCGCCAGCAGCTTTGGGGGAGGCTCCTACAATGAGCAGTTCTTC.

This chain uses TRBV4-2 with TRBJ2-1; 11 positions agree with TRBD2. The CDR3 is made up of 17 amino acids. CDR1 LGHNA and CDR2 YNFKEQ come from the germline V gene. The V and J ends lost 2 bases and 7 bases, in that order; junction bases with no gene match: 10. This CDR3 reads CASSQRSGRAEVNEQFF. The CDR3 DNA reads as TGTGCCAGCAGCCAACGTAGCGGGAGGGCCGAGGTGAATGAGCAGTTCTTC.

The V and J genes are TRBV27 and TRBJ2-1; 7 bases align to TRBD2. After removal of 5 bases from V and 1 base from J, the junction contained 11 bases not matched to a gene. Germline V lookup: CDR1 MNHEY, CDR2 SMNVEV (reference sequence). This CDR3 spans 17 amino acids. The CDR3 loop is CASSPKGGGSSYNEQFF. The CDR3 DNA is TGTGCCAGCAGTCCCAAGGGAGGCGGGAGTTCCTACAATGAGCAGTTCTTC.